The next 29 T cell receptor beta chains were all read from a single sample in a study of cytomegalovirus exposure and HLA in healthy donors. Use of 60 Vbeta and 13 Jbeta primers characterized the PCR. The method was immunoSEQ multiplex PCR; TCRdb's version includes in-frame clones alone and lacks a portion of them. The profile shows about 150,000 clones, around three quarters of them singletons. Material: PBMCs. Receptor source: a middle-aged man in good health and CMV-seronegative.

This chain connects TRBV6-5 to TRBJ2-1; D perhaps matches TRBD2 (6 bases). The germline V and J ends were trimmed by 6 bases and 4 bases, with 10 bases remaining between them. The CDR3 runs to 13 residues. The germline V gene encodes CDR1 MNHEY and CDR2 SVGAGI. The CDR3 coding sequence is TGTGCCAGCAGCAAGACTAGTTACAATGAGCAGTTCTTC. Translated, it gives CASSKTSYNEQFF.

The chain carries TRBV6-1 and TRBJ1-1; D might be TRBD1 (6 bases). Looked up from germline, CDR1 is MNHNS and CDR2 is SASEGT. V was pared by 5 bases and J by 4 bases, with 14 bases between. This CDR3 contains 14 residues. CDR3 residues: CASSIREGGTEAFF. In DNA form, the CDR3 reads TGTGCCAGCAGTATTAGGGAGGGGGGCACTGAAGCTTTCTTT.

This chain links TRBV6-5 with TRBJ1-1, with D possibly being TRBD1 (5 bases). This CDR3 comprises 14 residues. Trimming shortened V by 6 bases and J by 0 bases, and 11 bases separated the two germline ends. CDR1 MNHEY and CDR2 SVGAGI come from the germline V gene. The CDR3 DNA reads TGTGCCAGCAGCCCAGGGTACATGAACACTGAAGCTTTCTTT. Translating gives CASSPGYMNTEAFF.

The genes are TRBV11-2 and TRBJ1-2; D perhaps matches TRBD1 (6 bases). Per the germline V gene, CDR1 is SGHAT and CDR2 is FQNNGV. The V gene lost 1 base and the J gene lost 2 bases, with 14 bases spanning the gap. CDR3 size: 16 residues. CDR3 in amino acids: CASSLGGRVYNYGYTF. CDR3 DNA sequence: TGTGCCAGCAGCTTAGGGGGGCGGGTTTACAACTATGGCTACACCTTC.

The CDR3 loop reads CASSRLLAGPGEQYF. The CDR3 DNA is TGTGCCAGCAGTCGCCTACTAGCGGGACCAGGAGAGCAGTACTTC. This chain connects TRBV6-5 to TRBJ2-7, with 10 nucleotides matching TRBD2. With V trimmed by 5 bases and J by 7 bases, 11 bases remained unmatched. The CDR3 is 15 amino acids. Per the germline V gene, CDR1 is MNHEY and CDR2 is SVGAGI.

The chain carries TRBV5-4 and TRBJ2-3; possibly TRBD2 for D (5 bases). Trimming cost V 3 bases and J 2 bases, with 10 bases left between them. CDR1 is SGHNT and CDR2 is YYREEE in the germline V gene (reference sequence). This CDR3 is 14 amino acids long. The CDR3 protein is CASSWRGPTDTQYF. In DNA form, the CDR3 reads TGTGCCAGCAGCTGGAGAGGGCCCACAGATACGCAGTATTTT.

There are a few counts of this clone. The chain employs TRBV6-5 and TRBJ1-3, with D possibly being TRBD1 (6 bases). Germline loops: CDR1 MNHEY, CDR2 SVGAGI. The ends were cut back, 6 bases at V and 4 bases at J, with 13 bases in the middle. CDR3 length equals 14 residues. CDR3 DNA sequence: TGTGCCAGCAGACCCAGGGGTTGGGGAAACACCATATATTTT. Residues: CASRPRGWGNTIYF.

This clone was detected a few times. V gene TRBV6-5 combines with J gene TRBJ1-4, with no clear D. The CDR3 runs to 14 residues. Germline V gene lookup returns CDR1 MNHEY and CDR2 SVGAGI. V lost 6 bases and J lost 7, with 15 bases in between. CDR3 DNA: TGTGCCAGCAGCCTCCGTGGGGAGACTGAAAAACTGTTTTTT. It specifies CASSLRGETEKLFF.

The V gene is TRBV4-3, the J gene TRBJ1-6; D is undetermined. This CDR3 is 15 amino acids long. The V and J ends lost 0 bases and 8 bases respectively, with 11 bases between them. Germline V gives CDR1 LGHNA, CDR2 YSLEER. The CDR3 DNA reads TGCGCCAGCAGCCAAGATCCGGGCGGGGATTCACCCCTCCACTTT. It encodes CASSQDPGGDSPLHF.

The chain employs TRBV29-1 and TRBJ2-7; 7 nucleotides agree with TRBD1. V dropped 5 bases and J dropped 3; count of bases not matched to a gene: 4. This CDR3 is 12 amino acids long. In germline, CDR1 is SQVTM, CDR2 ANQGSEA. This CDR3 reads CSVWTGGYEQYF. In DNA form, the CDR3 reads TGCAGCGTTTGGACAGGCGGCTACGAGCAGTACTTC.

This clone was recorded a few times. The CDR3 loop is CAILGHLNTEAFF. CDR3 DNA sequence: TGTGCCATCCTAGGACACCTGAACACTGAAGCTTTCTTT. V usage is TRBV10-3 and J usage is TRBJ1-1; TRBD1 is a possible D gene (5 bases). This CDR3 is 13 amino acids long. Germline assignment: CDR1 ENHRY and CDR2 SYGVKD. V lost 8 bases and J 0 bases, leaving 10 bases between the germline ends.

The CDR3 loop is CASSSSSRSTQYF. CDR3 nucleotides: TGTGCCAGCAGCTCCTCGAGCCGTTCTACGCAGTATTTT. This chain joins TRBV5-4 and TRBJ2-3; D is ambiguous. The CDR3 extends over 13 amino acids. In germline, CDR1 is SGHNT, CDR2 YYREEE (reference sequence). V lost 3 bases and J 8 bases, leaving 13 bases between the germline ends.

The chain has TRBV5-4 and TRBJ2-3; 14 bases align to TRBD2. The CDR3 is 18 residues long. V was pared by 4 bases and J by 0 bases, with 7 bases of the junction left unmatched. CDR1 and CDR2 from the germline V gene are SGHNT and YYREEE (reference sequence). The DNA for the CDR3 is TGTGCCAGCAGCGGGGGGACTAGCGGGAGAATAAGCACAGATACGCAGTATTTT. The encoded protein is CASSGGTSGRISTDTQYF. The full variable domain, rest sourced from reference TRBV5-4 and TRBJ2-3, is ETGVTQSPTHLIKTRGQQVTLRCSSQSGHNTVSWYQQALGQGPQFIFQYYREEENGRGNFPPRFSGLQFPNYSSELNVNALELDDSALYLCASSGGTSGRISTDTQYFGPGTRLTVL.

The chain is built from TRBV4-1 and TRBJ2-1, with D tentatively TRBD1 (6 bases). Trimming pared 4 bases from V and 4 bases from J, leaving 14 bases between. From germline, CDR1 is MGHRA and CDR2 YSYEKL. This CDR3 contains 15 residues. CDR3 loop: CASSRLGAGYNEQFF. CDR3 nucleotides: TGCGCCAGCAGCCGGCTGGGGGCTGGATACAATGAGCAGTTCTTC.

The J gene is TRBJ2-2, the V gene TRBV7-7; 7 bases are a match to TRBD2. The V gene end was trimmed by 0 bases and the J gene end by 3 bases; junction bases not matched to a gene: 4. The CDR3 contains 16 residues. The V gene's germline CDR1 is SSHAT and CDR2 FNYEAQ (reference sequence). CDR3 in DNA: TGTGCCAGCAGCTTAGCGGGGGGGATCTACACCGGGGAGCTGTTTTTT. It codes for CASSLAGGIYTGELFF.

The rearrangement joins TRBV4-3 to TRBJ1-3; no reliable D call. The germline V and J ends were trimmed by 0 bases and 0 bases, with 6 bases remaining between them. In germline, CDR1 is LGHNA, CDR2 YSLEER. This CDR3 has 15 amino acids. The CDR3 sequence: CASSQDGGSGNTIYF. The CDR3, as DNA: TGCGCCAGCAGCCAAGACGGAGGCTCTGGAAACACCATATATTTT.

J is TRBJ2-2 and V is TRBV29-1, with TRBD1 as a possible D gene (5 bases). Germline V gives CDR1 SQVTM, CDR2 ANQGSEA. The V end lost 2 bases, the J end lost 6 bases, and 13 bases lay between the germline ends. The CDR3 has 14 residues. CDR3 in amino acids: CSVERWQGPGELFF. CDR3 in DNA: TGCAGCGTTGAACGTTGGCAGGGTCCCGGGGAGCTGTTTTTT.

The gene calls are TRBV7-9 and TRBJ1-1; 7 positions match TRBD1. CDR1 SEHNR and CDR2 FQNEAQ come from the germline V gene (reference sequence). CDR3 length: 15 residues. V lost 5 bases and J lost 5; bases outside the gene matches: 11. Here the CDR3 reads CASSPRQGILTEAFF. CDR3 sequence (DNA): TGTGCCAGCAGCCCGAGACAGGGTATATTGACTGAAGCTTTCTTT. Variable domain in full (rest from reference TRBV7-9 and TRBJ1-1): DTGVSQNPRHKITKRGQNVTFRCDPISEHNRLYWYRQTLGQGPEFLTYFQNEAQLEKSRLLSDRFSAERPKGSFSTLEIQRTEQGDSAMYLCASSPRQGILTEAFFGQGTRLTVV.

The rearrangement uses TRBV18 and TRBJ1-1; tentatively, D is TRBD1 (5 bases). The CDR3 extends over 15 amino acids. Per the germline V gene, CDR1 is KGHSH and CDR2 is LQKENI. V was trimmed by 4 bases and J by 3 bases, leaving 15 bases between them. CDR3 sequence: CASSRDKGQDTEAFF. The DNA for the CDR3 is TGTGCCAGCTCACGAGACAAGGGGCAGGACACTGAAGCTTTCTTT.

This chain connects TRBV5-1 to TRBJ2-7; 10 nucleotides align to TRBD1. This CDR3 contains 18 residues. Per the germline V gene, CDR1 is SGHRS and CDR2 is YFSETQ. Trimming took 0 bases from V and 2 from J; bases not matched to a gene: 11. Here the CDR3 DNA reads TGCGCCAGCAGCTTGGGGTCACCCGGGACAGGGGCGACCTACGAGCAGTACTTC. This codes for CASSLGSPGTGATYEQYF.

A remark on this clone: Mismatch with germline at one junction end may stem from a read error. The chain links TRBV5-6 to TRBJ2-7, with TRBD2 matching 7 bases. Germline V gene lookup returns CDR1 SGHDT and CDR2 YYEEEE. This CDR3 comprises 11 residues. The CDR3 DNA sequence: TGTGCCAGCAGCTTTATCGGGACTATTAACTTC. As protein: CASSFIGTINF. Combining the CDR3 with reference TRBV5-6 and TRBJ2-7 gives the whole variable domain DAGVTQSPTHLIKTRGQQVTLRCSPKSGHDTVSWYQQALGQGPQFIFQYYEEEERQRGNFPDRFSGHQFPNYSSELNVNALLLGDSALYLCASSFIGTINFGPGTRLTVT.

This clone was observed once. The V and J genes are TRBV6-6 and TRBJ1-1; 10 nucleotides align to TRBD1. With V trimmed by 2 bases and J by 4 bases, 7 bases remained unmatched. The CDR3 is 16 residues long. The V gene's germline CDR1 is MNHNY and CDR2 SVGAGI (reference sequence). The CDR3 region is CASSYGTGALVTEAFF. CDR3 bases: TGTGCCAGCAGTTACGGGACAGGGGCGTTGGTCACTGAAGCTTTCTTT.

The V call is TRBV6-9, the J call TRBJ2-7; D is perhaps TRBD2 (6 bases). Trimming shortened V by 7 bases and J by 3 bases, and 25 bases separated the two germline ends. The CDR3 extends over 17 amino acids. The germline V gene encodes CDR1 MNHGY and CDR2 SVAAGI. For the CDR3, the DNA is TGTGCCAGCATCCTTGGGCGGGGCCTCTGGACCCTCTACGAGCAGTACTTC. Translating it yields CASILGRGLWTLYEQYF.

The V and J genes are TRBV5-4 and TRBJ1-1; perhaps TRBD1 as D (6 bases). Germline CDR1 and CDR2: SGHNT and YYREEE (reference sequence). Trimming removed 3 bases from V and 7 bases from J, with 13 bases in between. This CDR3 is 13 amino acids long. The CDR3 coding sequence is TGTGCCAGCAGCTACACATGGACAGATGAAGCTTTCTTT. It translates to CASSYTWTDEAFF.

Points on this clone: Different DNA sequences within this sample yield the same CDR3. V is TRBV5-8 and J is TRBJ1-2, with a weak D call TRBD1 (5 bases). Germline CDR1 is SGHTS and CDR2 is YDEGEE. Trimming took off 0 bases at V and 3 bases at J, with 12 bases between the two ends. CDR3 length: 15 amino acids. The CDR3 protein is CASSLGQGPYYGYTF. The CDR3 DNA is TGTGCCAGCAGCTTGGGGCAGGGTCCTTACTATGGCTACACCTTC.

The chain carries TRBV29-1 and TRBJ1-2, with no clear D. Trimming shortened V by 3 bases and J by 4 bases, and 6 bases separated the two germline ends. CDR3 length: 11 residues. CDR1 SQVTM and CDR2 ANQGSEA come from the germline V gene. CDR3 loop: CSVDHPYGYTF. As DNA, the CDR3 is TGCAGCGTTGATCATCCCTATGGCTACACCTTC.

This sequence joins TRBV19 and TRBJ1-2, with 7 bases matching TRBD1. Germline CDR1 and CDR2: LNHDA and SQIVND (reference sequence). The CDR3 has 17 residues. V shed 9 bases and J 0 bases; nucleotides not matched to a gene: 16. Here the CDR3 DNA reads TGTGCCAGCCACAGTCCGGGACAGTCCACCCCTAACTATGGCTACACCTTC. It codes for CASHSPGQSTPNYGYTF.

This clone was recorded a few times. The CDR3 region is CASSPVVIPHRPQHF. In DNA, the CDR3 is TGCGCCAGCAGCCCGGTCGTCATACCCCATCGGCCCCAGCATTTT. This chain uses TRBV4-1 with TRBJ1-5; D gene unclear. Trimming pared 4 bases from V and 9 bases from J, leaving 19 bases between. Germline V gives CDR1 MGHRA, CDR2 YSYEKL. The CDR3 spans 15 residues.

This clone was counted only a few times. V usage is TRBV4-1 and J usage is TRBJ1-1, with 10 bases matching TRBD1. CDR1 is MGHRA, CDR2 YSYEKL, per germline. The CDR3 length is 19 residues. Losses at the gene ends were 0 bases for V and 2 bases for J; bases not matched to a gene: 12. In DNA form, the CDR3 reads TGCGCCAGCAGCCAAGATGCTTTGACAGGGGGCAAAGGTAACACTGAAGCTTTCTTT. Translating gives CASSQDALTGGKGNTEAFF.